This entry features one TCR beta chain sequence. This clone was observed many times. Its antigen has not been determined. No much larger clone is present one base from it, and per-base qualities are unavailable. This sample was included in a study of shared clonotypes between healthy human individuals (dated by TCRdb to the early 2020s). Study-level background: A couple of women and a few men aged 18 to 49 years were included in the cohort. To estimate repertoire size and how much clonotype sharing occurs between individuals, the study deeply sequenced the blood TCR repertoires of a handful of healthy adults. Per donor, leukapheresis produced somewhere between about 0.94 and 9 billion PBMCs. To increase sequencing depth and limit assay-specific biases, different laboratories used diverse techniques to prepare libraries and sequence TCR repertoires.

The donors were healthy, HIV-negative adults who had no recently reported acute infections or vaccinations. Every donor was a Caucasian adult living in Nashville, Tennessee, USA. For unsorted samples, roughly 91 million PBMCs were counted, and genomic DNA was extracted using the QIAamp DNA Blood Mini kit. Blood was collected by leukapheresis, and PBMCs were isolated by Ficoll-Histopaque density gradient centrifugation and then cryopreserved in liquid nitrogen vapor phase. The germline ends are 9 bases apart after V is trimmed by 3 bases and J by 2 bases. Measured from the cysteine to the phenylalanine, the CDR3 is 13 residues long. Solely the CDR3 DNA is kept, with 39 bases framed from the first base. According to the germline V gene, CDR1 reads SGHRS and CDR2 reads YFSETQ. TCR CDR3 regions were amplified from genomic DNA by multiplex PCR using the deep immunoSEQ assay. For each cell subset, the extracted genomic DNA was distributed evenly across all wells of several immunoSEQ 96-well plates, and each plate served as one replicate. Each replicate PCR for unsorted PBMC received roughly 300 ng genomic DNA, equal to approximately 29,000 T cell genomes. Genomic DNA from unsorted PBMC was sequenced over ten immunoSEQ deep assay plates. The purified libraries were quantified using a Qubit 3.0 fluorometer, sized with a Bioanalyzer 2100, and then quantified again using the KAPA Library Quantification kit. Each immunoSEQ 96-well plate was sequenced on its own single-read 150-cycle Illumina NextSeq 550 flow cell. The original pipeline was this. Because the immunoSEQ output included only junctional sequences and no quality scores, the filtering could not be the same as the filtering used for full-length reads. To assign V/J genes and CDR3, sequences were annotated against IMGT germline references using PyIR, a Python wrapper for IgBLAST v1.9. Reads with weak V/J assignments (E-value above 1e-6), missing CDR3, stop codons, out-of-frame junctions, or ambiguous translated residues were removed. V3J clonotypes were defined as sequences sharing the same inferred V gene, J gene, and CDR3 amino acid sequence. Percentage overlap between repertoires was calculated by dividing the number of shared unique clonotypes by the size of the smaller repertoire. Richness of each repertoire was evaluated using RTK rarefaction, the Chao1 estimator, and Recon v2.1 estimates of unobserved clonotypes. Entries here come from immuneACCESS through TCRdb and include only in-frame sequences with V and J called. Some clones fail to appear in such tables; in the studies checked, an unresolved V gene covers under half of the shortfall, and the cause of the remainder is unknown. D and trimming were read from the DNA, whereas the V and J calls and clone size are those reported in that table. The sample has some 92,000 clones on record, around 43% of them singletons. The ten most abundant clones make up more than 12% of the sample.

Overall results and qualifications from the work: Pairwise subsampling indicated that sequencing depth was expected to affect the degree of clonotype sharing among donors. Only blood was sampled, and tissue TCR repertoires likely differ from those in blood. The genetic and exposure-history diversity represented was limited by the small number of donors.

Sequenced: PBMCs. The chain uses TRBV5-1 and TRBJ2-7; no confident D gene assignment can be made. The sequence derives from a woman in her thirties or forties in good health. Some clones in this sample may be carry-over from other donors' samples. The CDR3 protein is CASSWYDTYEQYF. The DNA reads TGCGCCAGCAGCTGGTACGACACCTACGAGCAGTACTTC.